These 3 T cell receptor beta chains originate from one sample sequenced in a study of OX40 agonist ivuxolimab in advanced cancers. Some clones are missing from TCRdb's copy, which holds only in-frame ones; the method was immunoSEQ multiplex PCR. The sample holds around 70,000 clones, roughly 85% seen once. The sample here was CD4+ or CD8+ T cells sorted from blood, taken in a trial of the OX40 agonist ivuxolimab. The receptor source for this set is an adult with an advanced solid tumor such as melanoma, head and neck, liver or kidney cancer.

The chain has TRBV6-1 and TRBJ1-1; D remains ambiguous. Germline V gene sequence: CDR1 MNHNS, CDR2 SASEGT. Trimming removed 1 base at V and 0 bases at J, with 24 bases between. The CDR3 runs to 20 residues. This chain's CDR3 is CASSEVHRPGWRSLNTEAFF. The CDR3 coding sequence is TGTGCCAGCAGTGAAGTTCACCGGCCGGGGTGGAGATCCCTGAACACTGAAGCTTTCTTT.

This sequence joins TRBV23-1 and TRBJ2-7; maybe TRBD1 (6 bases). TRBV23-1 is classed as an ORF, of uncertain function. The CDR3 has 15 amino acids. Trimming left V 3 bases short and J 0 bases short, with 12 bases between. CDR3 amino acids: CASSHRQAPSYEQYF. CDR3 nucleotides: TGCGCCAGCAGTCATCGACAGGCTCCCTCCTACGAGCAGTACTTC.

This clone showed up just a few times. This chain joins TRBV5-1 and TRBJ1-5; possibly TRBD1 for D (6 bases). With 2 bases removed from V and 1 base from J, the gap between germline ends came to 10 bases. This CDR3 has 15 residues. The germline gives CDR1 SGHRS, CDR2 YFSETQ. In DNA form, the CDR3 reads TGCGCCAGCAGCTTTGAGGGGGGAAGCAATCAGCCCCAGCATTTT. Its protein is CASSFEGGSNQPQHF.